Sequencing of this T cell receptor (beta chain) was carried out in a study of T cell responses to AZD1222 COVID-19 vaccine. Sequencing was performed with immunoSEQ multiplex PCR; in TCRdb, only in-frame clones are kept and a portion is missing. Among around 140,000 clones, 85% to 95% were seen once, and the ten largest hold 1.5% to 2%. Whole-study findings and limits: At study baseline, merely six AZD1222 recipients were seropositive. Donors were chiefly white British, with a greater number of females, and clonal diversity was perhaps underestimated. Nearly half of spike-specific TCRs reportedly target variant regions that are unmutated in the B.1.351 and B.1.1.7 variants. Spike-specific TCR depth and breadth grew after two AZD1222 doses.

The V gene lost 10 bases and the J gene lost 5 bases, with 20 bases spanning the gap. This CDR3 is built from 14 residues. Germline CDR1 is LNHDA and CDR2 is SQIVND (reference sequence). This clone is a singleton in its sample. Antigen: not known. The TCR originated in an adult in good health. The sample consisted of peripheral blood, taken on day 0 of AZD1222 vaccination. The V and J genes are TRBV19 and TRBJ1-1; weak D call: TRBD1 (5 bases). The CDR3 protein is CATKADRTSTEAFF. CDR3 sequence (DNA): TGTGCCACTAAGGCTGACAGAACGAGTACTGAAGCTTTCTTT.